These 28 T cell receptor beta chains came from one sample sequenced in a study of shared clonotypes between healthy human individuals (dated by TCRdb to 2020 to 2022). The method behind the library was the immunoSEQ multiplex PCR assay. The table was pulled from immuneACCESS by TCRdb, which kept in-frame rearrangements only. Such tables lose some clones; where checked, under half of the loss comes from unresolved V genes, and the rest has no known cause. The sample table holds fewer than 1 million clones, of which approximately 96% were seen once. About 0.25% of the sample is in the top ten clones. CD8 naive samples consisted of CD45RO-negative cells that were positively selected for CCR7, yielding a CD45RA+CCR7+ population without TemRA cells. Sequenced: naive CD8+ T cells sorted from blood. Read against the paper, the sample's cell subset or site label means: CD45RA+CCR7+. The receptors originated from a young man in good health.

The chain links TRBV12-2 to TRBJ2-1; the DNA was not compared with TRBD2, the D call given in the table. TRBV12-2 is reported as a pseudogene. The CDR3 runs to 21 residues. As DNA, the CDR3 is TGTGCAAGTCGCTTAATCCGAACTAGCGGGAGGGCCAAAAGCTCCTACAATGAGCAGTTCTTC. The encoded protein is CASRLIRTSGRAKSSYNEQFF.

The gene calls are TRBV7-8 and TRBJ2-5; TRBD1 matches 11 bases. The germline gives CDR1 SGHVS, CDR2 FQNEAQ. The CDR3 is 15 residues long. V dropped 6 bases and J dropped 3; count of bases not matched to a gene: 6. CDR3 residues: CASSPTGQGEETQYF. The CDR3 coding sequence is TGTGCCAGCAGTCCTACGGGACAGGGGGAAGAGACCCAGTACTTC.

The chain combines TRBV4-1 with TRBJ2-5; 7 nucleotides match TRBD2. This CDR3 is 14 amino acids long. V dropped 7 bases and J dropped 3; count of bases not matched to a gene: 8. From germline, CDR1 is MGHRA and CDR2 YSYEKL. The CDR3 DNA reads as TGCGCCAGCAACCCCGGGGAGGGAAAAGAGACCCAGTACTTC. Encoded protein: CASNPGEGKETQYF.

This chain links TRBV11-2 with TRBJ2-3; 9 positions agree with TRBD2. V shed 6 bases and J 2 bases; nucleotides not matched to a gene: 9. The germline V gene has CDR1 SGHAT and CDR2 FQNNGV. The CDR3 length is 16 residues. This CDR3 is CASRGLAGGPTDTQYF. DNA of the CDR3: TGTGCCAGCAGGGGGCTGGCGGGAGGGCCCACAGATACGCAGTATTTT.

The V call is TRBV10-3, the J call TRBJ2-7; D not certain. The CDR3 runs 15 residues. V shed 8 bases and J shed 1 base, with 18 bases lying between them. Germline V gives CDR1 ENHRY, CDR2 SYGVKD. Written as DNA, the CDR3 is TGTGCCATCGGGCCATTAGCCGCTCTTTCCTACGAGCAGTACTTC. It yields the protein CAIGPLAALSYEQYF.

This clone was seen once. The genes are TRBV29-1 and TRBJ1-5, with 10 bases that match TRBD1. The CDR3 is 14 amino acids. Per germline, CDR1 SQVTM and CDR2 ANQGSEA. V was clipped by 6 bases and J by 1 base; unmatched bases: 3. CDR3 DNA sequence: TGCAGCGTCTGGGACAGGGGAAGCAATCAGCCCCAGCATTTT. It translates to CSVWDRGSNQPQHF.

This chain links TRBV14 with TRBJ2-7; 9 nucleotides line up with TRBD2. V was clipped by 1 base and J by 0 bases; unmatched bases: 16. The length of the CDR3 is 20 residues. CDR1 SGHDN and CDR2 FVKESK come from the germline V gene. This CDR3 is CASSQVGLAVTSGGSYEQYF. The CDR3, as DNA: TGTGCCAGCAGCCAAGTAGGATTAGCGGTGACTAGCGGTGGCTCCTACGAGCAGTACTTC.

The rearrangement links TRBV7-9 to TRBJ2-7; perhaps TRBD2 as D (5 bases). The V gene's germline CDR1 is SEHNR and CDR2 FQNEAQ (reference sequence). Trimming took off 2 bases at V and 5 bases at J, with 7 bases between the two ends. The CDR3 loop spans 12 amino acids. The CDR3 DNA reads TGTGCCAGCAGCTTAACTAGAAACGAGCAGTACTTC. Translating gives CASSLTRNEQYF.

The rearrangement links TRBV7-2 to TRBJ2-1; D call uncertain. This CDR3 has 15 residues. The V gene lost 5 bases and the J gene lost 8 bases, with 19 bases spanning the gap. Germline V CDR1 and CDR2: SGHTA, FQGNSA. In DNA form, the CDR3 reads TGTGCCAGCAGCCGAGCCCGGGTTCTTAAACATGAGCAGTTCTTC. It specifies CASSRARVLKHEQFF.

J is TRBJ2-1 and V is TRBV12-5; D not certain. CDR1 and CDR2 from the germline V gene are LGHNT and FRNRAP. The germline V and J ends were trimmed by 6 bases and 14 bases, with 8 bases remaining between them. The CDR3 extends over 9 amino acids. The CDR3 is CASGHTEFF. CDR3 coding DNA: TGTGCTAGTGGCCATACTGAGTTCTTC.

The CDR3 protein is CASSAASGAYNEQFF. In nucleotides, the CDR3 is TGTGCCAGCAGTGCCGCCAGCGGAGCCTACAATGAGCAGTTCTTC. This chain links TRBV6-1 with TRBJ2-1; D perhaps matches TRBD2 (5 bases). Germline CDR1 reads MNHNS; CDR2 reads SASEGT. The CDR3 covers 15 residues. Trimming removed 4 bases from V and 2 bases from J, with 12 bases in between.

CDR3 nucleotide sequence: TGTGCCAGCAGCTTAGGGATCAGAAACTATGGCTACACCTTC. Its protein is CASSLGIRNYGYTF. V usage is TRBV7-2 and J usage is TRBJ1-2; D remains unclear. Germline V gene data show CDR1 as SGHTA and CDR2 as FQGNSA. This CDR3 has 14 residues. The V gene lost 1 base and the J gene lost 2 bases, with 8 bases spanning the gap. The full variable domain, with the rest looked up from reference TRBV7-2 and TRBJ1-2, is GAGVSQSPSNKVTEKGKDVELRCDPISGHTALYWYRQSLGQGLEFLIYFQGNSAPDKSGLPSDRFSAERTGGSVSTLTIQRTQQEDSAVYLCASSLGIRNYGYTFGSGTRLTVV.

The chain has TRBV7-9 and TRBJ2-7, with 7 nucleotides matching TRBD1. Germline V gene sequence: CDR1 SEHNR, CDR2 FQNEAQ (reference sequence). Trimming cost V 5 bases and J 3 bases; bases outside gene matches: 13. This CDR3 has 16 amino acids. CDR3 in DNA: TGTGCCAGCAGCCATGGCCCCCCGGCAGGGGGCTACGAGCAGTACTTC. Protein sequence: CASSHGPPAGGYEQYF. The whole variable domain, remainder taken from reference TRBV7-9 and TRBJ2-7, is DTGVSQNPRHKITKRGQNVTFRCDPISEHNRLYWYRQTLGQGPEFLTYFQNEAQLEKSRLLSDRFSAERPKGSFSTLEIQRTEQGDSAMYLCASSHGPPAGGYEQYFGPGTRLTVT.

The rearrangement links TRBV5-6 to TRBJ1-1, with D uncertain. V lost 2 bases and J lost 7, with 9 bases in between. There are 12 residues in the CDR3. Germline-derived CDR1 and CDR2 are SGHDT and YYEEEE. CDR3 sequence: CASSLREIEAFF. Written as DNA, the CDR3 is TGTGCCAGCAGCTTAAGGGAGATTGAAGCTTTCTTT.

V is TRBV29-1 and J is TRBJ2-7; 7 bases match TRBD2. Germline CDR1 and CDR2: SQVTM and ANQGSEA. The CDR3 has 15 residues. The ends lost 5 bases at V and 1 base at J; junction bases unmatched: 11. This CDR3 reads CSVRDVSGPSYEQYF. Here the CDR3 DNA reads TGCAGCGTTCGAGACGTTAGCGGGCCATCCTACGAGCAGTACTTC.

The chain couples TRBV29-1 to TRBJ2-2; D call uncertain. Germline V lookup: CDR1 SQVTM, CDR2 ANQGSEA. This CDR3 spans 16 amino acids. Trimming took 2 bases from V and 2 from J, leaving 15 bases between them. CDR3 sequence (DNA): TGCAGCGTTGAATTTGCGGTCAGCTCCAACACCGGGGAGCTGTTTTTT. Its protein is CSVEFAVSSNTGELFF.

V and J are TRBV15 and TRBJ1-5; no clear D. V lost 1 base to trimming and J lost 3 bases, with 4 bases between them. The germline CDR1 and CDR2 sequences are LNHNV and YYDKDF (reference sequence). This CDR3 region has 13 residues. The CDR3: CATSRADNQPQHF. The CDR3 coding sequence is TGTGCCACCAGCAGAGCAGACAATCAGCCCCAGCATTTT.

The chain joins TRBV6-5 to TRBJ2-2, with 10 bases fitting TRBD2. The CDR3 is 15 amino acids. Germline V lookup: CDR1 MNHEY, CDR2 SVGAGI. J gave up 7 bases and V 2 bases, and 4 bases lay outside the gene matches. The CDR3 DNA is TGTGCCAGCAGTTACAGGCTAGCGGGAGACGGGGAGCTGTTTTTT. Its protein is CASSYRLAGDGELFF.

J is TRBJ2-7 and V is TRBV19; TRBD1 might be the D (6 bases). CDR1 and CDR2 from the germline V gene are LNHDA and SQIVND (reference sequence). Trimming pared 4 bases from V and 2 bases from J, leaving 12 bases between. The CDR3 runs to 14 residues. DNA for the CDR3: TGTGCCAGTAGTAAAGCCGGGACAACCTACGAGCAGTACTTC. This encodes CASSKAGTTYEQYF.

The chain recombines TRBV28 with TRBJ1-3; no reliable D call. Germline CDR1 reads MDHEN; CDR2 reads SYDVKM. Trimming took 9 bases from V and 0 from J, leaving 15 bases between them. The CDR3 length is 15 residues. CDR3 sequence: CASEQALSSGNTIYF. Written as DNA, the CDR3 is TGTGCCAGTGAGCAAGCGCTAAGCTCTGGAAACACCATATATTTT.

Concerning this clone itself: Distinct nucleotide sequences in the sample also encode this CDR3. V usage is TRBV27 and J usage is TRBJ2-7, with 11 bases that match TRBD1. This CDR3 spans 15 amino acids. The V and J ends lost 0 bases and 4 bases, in that order; junction bases with no gene match: 2. CDR1 and CDR2 (germline): MNHEY, SMNVEV (reference sequence). The CDR3: CASSLSGQGGYEQYF. The CDR3 DNA is TGTGCCAGCAGTTTATCGGGACAGGGGGGATACGAGCAGTACTTC.

CDR3: CASSLLGQGRTGELFF. The CDR3 coding sequence is TGTGCCAGCAGTCTTCTGGGACAGGGTCGAACCGGGGAGCTGTTTTTT. The J gene is TRBJ2-2, the V gene TRBV14, with TRBD1 matching 9 bases. CDR1 is SGHDN and CDR2 is FVKESK in the germline V gene. V lost 6 bases and J lost 5; bases outside the gene matches: 10. This CDR3 contains 16 residues.

The chain employs TRBV27 and TRBJ2-6; possibly TRBD1 for D (5 bases). CDR1 and CDR2 from the germline V gene are MNHEY and SMNVEV (reference sequence). The CDR3 has 20 amino acids. V gave up 4 bases and J gave up 0 bases, with 22 bases separating them. CDR3: CASSSSVVGHPDSGANVLTF. DNA for the CDR3: TGTGCCAGCAGTTCCTCGGTCGTGGGGCATCCAGACTCTGGGGCCAACGTCCTGACTTTC. The full variable domain, with the rest looked up from reference TRBV27 and TRBJ2-6, is EAQVTQNPRYLITVTGKKLTVTCSQNMNHEYMSWYRQDPGLGLRQIYYSMNVEVTDKGDVPEGYKVSRKEKRNFPLILESPSPNQTSLYFCASSSSVVGHPDSGANVLTFGAGSRLTVL.

The rearrangement links TRBV4-1 to TRBJ2-1, with 12 bases matching TRBD2. This CDR3 has 18 amino acids. J was trimmed by 3 bases and V by 1 base; bases with no gene match: 7. CDR1 is MGHRA and CDR2 is YSYEKL in the germline V gene. DNA for the CDR3: TGCGCCAGCAGCCAAGTACCGACTAGCGGGAGTGACTACAATGAGCAGTTCTTC. Its translation: CASSQVPTSGSDYNEQFF.

The chain uses TRBV2 and TRBJ1-3; D gene uncertain. This CDR3 has 15 residues. The V end lost 3 bases, the J end lost 0 bases, and 9 bases lay between the germline ends. Germline CDR1 reads SNHLY; CDR2 reads FYNNEI. The CDR3 sequence is CASSDATLSGNTIYF. For the CDR3, the DNA is TGTGCCAGCAGTGACGCGACACTCTCTGGAAACACCATATATTTT. Full variable domain (missing parts from reference TRBV2 and TRBJ1-3): EPEVTQTPSHQVTQMGQEVILRCVPISNHLYFYWYRQILGQKVEFLVSFYNNEISEKSEIFDDQFSVERPDGSNFTLKIRSTKLEDSAMYFCASSDATLSGNTIYFGEGSWLTVV.

J is TRBJ2-3 and V is TRBV28, with D perhaps TRBD2 (6 bases). This CDR3 is 14 amino acids long. Germline V gene data show CDR1 as MDHEN and CDR2 as SYDVKM. V lost 6 bases and J 1 base, leaving 11 bases between the germline ends. The DNA for the CDR3 is TGTGCCAGCAGAAGAGCGGGTCGCACAGATACGCAGTATTTT. This encodes CASRRAGRTDTQYF.

A note on this clone: Within the sample, other DNA sequences also encode this same CDR3. Written as DNA, the CDR3 is TGTGCCAGCAGCTTAGGACTAGCGGGAGTTAATGAGCAGTTCTTC. Amino acids: CASSLGLAGVNEQFF. The chain carries TRBV13 and TRBJ2-1; 11 positions agree with TRBD2. V was clipped by 0 bases and J by 7 bases; unmatched bases: 2. This CDR3 comprises 15 residues. Germline loops: CDR1 PRHDT, CDR2 FYEKMQ (reference sequence).

V usage is TRBV7-9 and J usage is TRBJ2-1; D possibly corresponds to TRBD2 (5 bases). CDR1 and CDR2 (germline): SEHNR, FQNEAQ (reference sequence). The CDR3 runs to 15 residues. V gave up 2 bases and J gave up 1 base, with 9 bases separating them. In DNA form, the CDR3 reads TGTGCCAGCAGCTTATCAGACTATTCCTACAATGAGCAGTTCTTC. Translated, it gives CASSLSDYSYNEQFF. Based on the CDR3 plus reference TRBV7-9 and TRBJ2-1, the full variable domain is DTGVSQNPRHKITKRGQNVTFRCDPISEHNRLYWYRQTLGQGPEFLTYFQNEAQLEKSRLLSDRFSAERPKGSFSTLEIQRTEQGDSAMYLCASSLSDYSYNEQFFGPGTRLTVL.